The T cell receptor beta chain described here comes from a study of blood T cell repertoires in COVID-19 (dated by TCRdb to 2020 to 2021). Study-level background: Samples from collaborators originated in the United States, Italy and Spain and spanned both the acute and convalescent phases of COVID-19. The prospective study material was composed of cDNA or gDNA derived from T cells, B-cell-depleted T cells, or PBMCs. Deeply sampled blood TCRbeta repertoires from subjects exposed to, actively infected with, or recovered from COVID-19 were included in the dataset. The repertoires were released in a freely available public database meant as a resource for research on the immune response to SARS-CoV-2. Samples were obtained from the ongoing ImmuneRACE study (first 160 participants) and from over a thousand subjects provided by 6 global collaborators. Nearly every sample came with metadata listing a de-identified subject ID, COVID-19 status, age in years and sex. Where HLA class I and class II types were available, the types were taken from metadata supplied by the sample provider, not from assay-based typing. Overall study results and their limits: How much clinical and demographic metadata was included differed by source and by participant, and the metadata was provided uncurated.

As concerns this clone: The clone's antigen remains unknown. No per-base quality is available; no much larger clone lies one base away.

CDR1 and CDR2 (SGHRS, YFSETQ) derive from the germline V gene. The CDR3 contains 16 residues, cysteine and phenylalanine counted. Only the CDR3 DNA is retained, 48 bases long and in frame from the first base. Clipping removes 1 base from V and 0 bases from J, with 6 as the unmatched junction base count. TCRbeta CDR3 regions were amplified from genomic DNA using the immunoSEQ Assay, a bias-controlled multiplex PCR. The authors processed their data as follows. The number of nucleated cells in each sample was estimated from the amplification of reference gene primers within the assay. Sequence reads were collapsed and filtered to measure the absolute abundance of every unique TCRbeta CDR3 rearrangement. For each sample, productive Simpson clonality was calculated as the square root of Simpson's diversity index over productive rearrangements. Not all clones reach the TCRdb copy of this immuneACCESS table, which keeps in-frame sequences only. Checked studies attribute under half of the gap to unresolved V genes and leave the rest unexplained. V, J and clone size are those of that table, while D and trimming were read from the DNA. In all, the sample holds 120,000 to 150,000 clones, and around 85% of those were seen once. Of the sample, roughly 2.9% is held by the ten largest clones.

Whole blood was collected in K2EDTA tubes by collaborating institutions according to the institutions' own protocols. For TCRbeta analysis, collaborators shipped samples in one of three forms: frozen whole blood, isolated PBMCs, or DNA extracted from either of those sample types. This sequence was found in a man aged 50 or older with acute or convalescent COVID-19. The sample was peripheral blood. The rearranged chain carries TRBV5-1 and TRBJ1-2, with 7 middle bases fitting TRBD1. This receptor has the CDR3 CASSLTEGAANYGYTF. Read as DNA, the sequence is TGCGCCAGCAGCTTGACCGAGGGGGCCGCTAACTATGGCTACACCTTC.